These 14 T cell receptor beta chains share one sample of origin, sequenced in a study of blood T cell repertoires in COVID-19 (dated by TCRdb to 2018 to 2020). Library method: the immunoSEQ multiplex PCR assay. Here the immuneACCESS table is served through TCRdb, limited to in-frame sequences with V and J called. Missing clones are a known gap in these copies; in checked studies unresolved V genes cover under half, and the rest lacks a known reason. The sample table shows about 140,000 clones, and more than 85% are seen once. The ten largest clones represent 5% to 6% of the sample. Material: peripheral blood. The receptors stem from a human donor in a cohort sampled during active COVID-19.

This clone was recorded a few times. The chain couples TRBV28 to TRBJ1-2; 9 bases are shared with TRBD1. Germline V CDR1 and CDR2: MDHEN, SYDVKM. The CDR3 is 16 amino acids. The V and J ends lost 2 bases and 4 bases, in that order; junction bases with no gene match: 8. The CDR3 sequence is CASSLGTTGGSYGYTF. The CDR3 DNA reads TGTGCCAGCAGTTTAGGGACAACAGGGGGCAGCTATGGCTACACCTTC.

This sequence joins TRBV7-8 and TRBJ2-2, with D hard to call. With 5 bases removed from V and 9 bases from J, the gap between germline ends came to 13 bases. Germline V gene lookup returns CDR1 SGHVS and CDR2 FQNEAQ. The CDR3 extends over 13 amino acids. The DNA for the CDR3 is TGTGCCAGCAGCCCCACCCGGGTGAGGGAGCTGTTTTTT. This encodes CASSPTRVRELFF. Supplemented by reference TRBV7-8 and TRBJ2-2, the full variable domain reads GAGVSQSPRYKVAKRGQDVALRCDPISGHVSLFWYQQALGQGPEFLTYFQNEAQLDKSGLPSDRFFAERPEGSVSTLKIQRTQQEDSAVYLCASSPTRVRELFFGEGSRLTVL.

Only a few counts were recorded for this clone. V is TRBV5-4 and J is TRBJ1-2; D remains ambiguous. The germline V gene encodes CDR1 SGHNT and CDR2 YYREEE (reference sequence). Trimming cost V 1 base and J 6 bases, with 10 bases left between them. CDR3 size: 13 residues. The CDR3 DNA is TGTGCCAGCAGCTTGTTAACCTACGATGGCTACACCTTC. Its protein product is CASSLLTYDGYTF.

V gene TRBV2 combines with J gene TRBJ2-2, with TRBD1 as a possible D gene (6 bases). CDR3 length: 13 amino acids. Germline V gene lookup returns CDR1 SNHLY and CDR2 FYNNEI. The V end lost 7 bases, the J end lost 7 bases, and 13 bases lay between the germline ends. CDR3 sequence: CASTQGRSGELFF. The CDR3 DNA reads TGTGCCAGCACCCAGGGGCGCAGCGGGGAGCTGTTTTTT.

The chain recombines TRBV19 with TRBJ1-2; D is ambiguous. Germline CDR1 is LNHDA and CDR2 is SQIVND (reference sequence). The V and J ends lost 5 bases and 4 bases respectively, with 8 bases between them. The length of the CDR3 is 12 residues. CDR3 bases: TGTGCCAGTAGTGGCCGACTCTATGGCTACACCTTC. Translating gives CASSGRLYGYTF.

The chain joins TRBV30 to TRBJ2-1, with D perhaps matching TRBD1 (6 bases). In germline, CDR1 is GTSNPN, CDR2 SVGIG (reference sequence). The CDR3 is 18 amino acids. V lost 4 bases to trimming and J lost 0 bases, with 22 bases between them. In DNA form, the CDR3 reads TGTGCCTGGATCACAGGGTTACATAGAGCCCCCTCCTACAATGAGCAGTTCTTC. Encoded protein: CAWITGLHRAPSYNEQFF.

The chain joins TRBV30 to TRBJ2-7, with 11 positions matching TRBD2. The CDR3 spans 16 residues. The ends lost 2 bases at V and 2 bases at J; junction bases unmatched: 8. Looked up from germline, CDR1 is GTSNPN and CDR2 is SVGIG (reference sequence). In nucleotides, the CDR3 is TGTGCCTGGAGTAGCTTTGGGACTAGCGGAACCTACGAGCAGTACTTC. It is translated as CAWSSFGTSGTYEQYF.

The chain has TRBV2 and TRBJ2-7; perhaps TRBD1 as D (5 bases). V lost 3 bases, J lost 4 bases, and 10 bases lay in between. CDR3 length equals 13 residues. Germline V gene lookup returns CDR1 SNHLY and CDR2 FYNNEI. The CDR3 nucleotides read TGTGCCAGCAGTGACAGGGTGTTGTACGAGCAGTACTTC. This translates into CASSDRVLYEQYF.

V usage is TRBV9 and J usage is TRBJ2-5; 7 bases align to TRBD1. The germline gives CDR1 SGDLS, CDR2 YYNGEE. V lost 0 bases, J lost 2 bases, and 4 bases stayed unmatched. CDR3 length: 15 residues. This CDR3 reads CASSVGGQMQETQYF. DNA for the CDR3: TGTGCCAGCAGCGTAGGGGGACAGATGCAAGAGACCCAGTACTTC. The full variable domain, with the rest looked up from reference TRBV9 and TRBJ2-5, is DSGVTQTPKHLITATGQRVTLRCSPRSGDLSVYWYQQSLDQGLQFLIQYYNGEERAKGNILERFSAQQFPDLHSELNLSSLELGDSALYFCASSVGGQMQETQYFGPGTRLLVL.

The chain uses TRBV28 and TRBJ2-1; 12 bases line up with TRBD2. Per germline, CDR1 MDHEN and CDR2 SYDVKM. Trimming removed 5 bases from V and 9 bases from J; junction bases left unmatched: 8. The CDR3 totals 15 residues. The CDR3 sequence is CASSLAGGRSGEQFF. CDR3 DNA: TGTGCCAGCAGTCTAGCGGGGGGGCGATCAGGTGAGCAGTTCTTC.

V is TRBV10-3 and J is TRBJ1-1; 9 nucleotides agree with TRBD1. CDR1 and CDR2 from the germline V gene are ENHRY and SYGVKD. The V gene end was trimmed by 3 bases and the J gene end by 5 bases; junction bases not matched to a gene: 7. The CDR3 contains 15 residues. The CDR3 here is CAISDSGTGSTEAFF. The CDR3, as DNA: TGTGCCATCAGTGATTCCGGGACAGGGTCTACTGAAGCTTTCTTT.

The J gene is TRBJ2-5, the V gene TRBV11-2, with D unclear. Trimming removed 0 bases from V and 4 bases from J, with 12 bases in between. The CDR3 extends over 15 amino acids. Per the germline V gene, CDR1 is SGHAT and CDR2 is FQNNGV. The CDR3 protein is CASSLDSRQVETQYF. For the CDR3, the DNA is TGTGCCAGCAGCTTAGATTCCCGACAAGTAGAGACCCAGTACTTC.

The gene calls are TRBV15 and TRBJ2-5; 10 bases agree with TRBD2. Germline lookup yields CDR1 LNHNV and CDR2 YYDKDF (reference sequence). The CDR3 has 16 amino acids. J lost 5 bases, V lost 0 bases, and 6 bases had no gene match. The CDR3 loop is CATSRDQAGGPETQYF. CDR3 DNA sequence: TGTGCCACCAGCAGAGATCAAGCGGGGGGGCCGGAGACCCAGTACTTC. The full variable domain, completed using reference TRBV15 and TRBJ2-5, is DAMVIQNPRYQVTQFGKPVTLSCSQTLNHNVMYWYQQKSSQAPKLLFHYYDKDFNNEADTPDNFQSRRPNTSFCFLDIRSPGLGDTAMYLCATSRDQAGGPETQYFGPGTRLLVL.

The chain couples TRBV6-6 to TRBJ1-6; 8 positions match TRBD1. V dropped 0 bases and J dropped 10; count of bases not matched to a gene: 5. The CDR3 covers 15 residues. Germline CDR1 and CDR2: MNHNY and SVGAGI (reference sequence). The CDR3: CASSYSQGARSPLHF. Here the CDR3 DNA reads TGTGCCAGCAGTTACTCCCAGGGGGCAAGGTCACCCCTCCACTTT.